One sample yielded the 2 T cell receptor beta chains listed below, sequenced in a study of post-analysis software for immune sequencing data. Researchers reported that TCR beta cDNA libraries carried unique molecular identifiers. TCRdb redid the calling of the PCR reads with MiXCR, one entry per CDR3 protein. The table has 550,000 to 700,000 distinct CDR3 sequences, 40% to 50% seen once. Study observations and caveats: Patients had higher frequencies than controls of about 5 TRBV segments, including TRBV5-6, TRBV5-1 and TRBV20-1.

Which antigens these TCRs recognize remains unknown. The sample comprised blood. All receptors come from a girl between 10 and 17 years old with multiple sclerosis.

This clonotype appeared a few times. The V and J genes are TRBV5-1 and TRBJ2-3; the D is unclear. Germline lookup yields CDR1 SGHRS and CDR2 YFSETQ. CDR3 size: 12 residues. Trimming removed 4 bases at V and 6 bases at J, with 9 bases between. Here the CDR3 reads CASSTEADTQYF. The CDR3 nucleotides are TGCGCCAGCAGCACAGAGGCGGATACGCAGTATTTT.

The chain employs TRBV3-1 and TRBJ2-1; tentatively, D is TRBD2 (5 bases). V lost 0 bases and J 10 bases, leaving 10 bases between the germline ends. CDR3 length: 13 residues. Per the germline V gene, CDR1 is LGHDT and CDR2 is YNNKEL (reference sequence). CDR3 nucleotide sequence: TGTGCCAGCAGCCAAGATCGCGGCGGGGAGCAGTTCTTC. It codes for CASSQDRGGEQFF.